In its sample, the clone carrying this T cell receptor (beta chain) was seen once. The antigen is unknown. This specimen belongs to a study of Ad26.COV2.S vaccination and SARS-CoV-2 variants. Broader study findings: Responses of spike-specific T cells (both CD8+ and CD4+) reportedly showed substantial breadth after vaccination.

The method was immunoSEQ multiplex PCR; TCRdb's version includes in-frame clones alone and lacks a portion of them. The table includes about 680,000 clones, 70% to 90% detected once. CDR3 length: 14 residues. V shed 2 bases and J 2 bases; nucleotides not matched to a gene: 3. Germline assignment: CDR1 SGHAT and CDR2 FQNNGV. Treatment meaning: around 19 received Ad26.COV2.S at low or high dose, single or two shots; 5 received placebo; per-sample allocation not given. Sampling was performed 63 days after the first vaccine or placebo injection. The input for sequencing was peripheral blood, taken in a trial of Ad26.COV2.S vaccine versus placebo. This clonotype was obtained from a person aged 18-60 years who received the Ad26.COV2.S COVID-19 vaccine or a placebo. V usage is TRBV11-2 and J usage is TRBJ2-7; 7 bases map to TRBD2. CDR3 loop: CASSLQGGAYEQYF. CDR3 nucleotide sequence: TGTGCCAGCAGCTTACAGGGAGGGGCCTACGAGCAGTACTTC.